This TCR beta chain was obtained from a study of blood T cell repertoires in COVID-19. Study background: Spain, Italy and the United States supplied samples that represented acute and convalescent COVID-19. T cells, B-cell-depleted T cells, or PBMCs provided the cDNA or gDNA that served as material.

Per the original data handling: Amplification of reference gene primers provided the estimated nucleated cell counts. TCRdb's table, derived via immunoSEQ multiplex PCR, lists solely in-frame clones and lacks some. D and trimming come from the DNA, and the V and J calls and clone size come from that table. The sample gives under 250,000 clones, around 80% of which show up once; around 3.4% is in the top ten. With 2 bases clipped from V and 5 bases from J, the junction kept 8 bases outside the gene matches. The CDR3 runs to 16 residues. Germline V gives CDR1 LGHDT, CDR2 YNNKEL (reference sequence). This clone has a handful of counts.

The gene calls are TRBV3-1 (or the pseudogene TRBV3-2) and TRBJ2-2, with 7 bases matching TRBD2. This clonotype was obtained from a woman aged 18-29 years with acute or convalescent COVID-19. Sample: peripheral blood. Here the CDR3 DNA reads TGTGCCAGCAGCCAACAGGGAGGGCCCGGGACCGGGGAGCTGTTTTTT. Translated, it gives CASSQQGGPGTGELFF.